The 5 T cell receptor beta chains given below trace back to one sample, sequenced in a study of blood T cell repertoires in COVID-19. Clones were sequenced by immunoSEQ multiplex PCR, and TCRdb holds only the in-frame ones, with some missing. The sample shows around 26,000 clones, around nine tenths of them seen only once. The sample taken for sequencing was peripheral blood. Every receptor here comes from a human donor in a cohort sampled during active COVID-19.

The rearrangement joins TRBV18 to TRBJ2-7; 8 bases line up with TRBD1. The V segment lost 3 bases and the J segment 5 bases; nucleotides outside the gene matches: 6. The CDR3 extends over 14 amino acids. The germline gives CDR1 KGHSH, CDR2 LQKENI. The CDR3 sequence is CASSPPGGFDEQYF. DNA for the CDR3: TGTGCCAGCTCACCTCCAGGGGGCTTTGACGAGCAGTACTTC.

CDR3 residues: CASSRLPGQPYNEQFF. CDR3 nucleotide sequence: TGTGCCAGCAGCCGCCTACCGGGACAGCCGTACAATGAGCAGTTCTTC. This chain links TRBV14 with TRBJ2-1, with TRBD1 matching 7 bases. The CDR3 loop spans 16 amino acids. Looked up from germline, CDR1 is SGHDN and CDR2 is FVKESK. V trimming: 4 bases; J trimming: 4 bases; junction bases outside the gene matches: 10. Using reference TRBV14 and TRBJ2-1 for the parts outside the CDR3, the full variable domain is EAGVTQFPSHSVIEKGQTVTLRCDPISGHDNLYWYRRVMGKEIKFLLHFVKESKQDESGMPNNRFLAERTGGTYSTLKVQPAELEDSGVYFCASSRLPGQPYNEQFFGPGTRLTVL.

The V and J genes are TRBV11-2 and TRBJ2-7, with D uncertain. This CDR3 spans 13 amino acids. Germline CDR1 and CDR2: SGHAT and FQNNGV. V lost 5 bases and J lost 3, with 11 bases in between. The CDR3 coding sequence is TGTGCCAGCAGCCCAAGACAAGACTACGAGCAGTACTTC. Encoded protein: CASSPRQDYEQYF.

The genes are TRBV9 and TRBJ2-5, with 9 bases identical to TRBD2. The germline CDR1 and CDR2 sequences are SGDLS and YYNGEE. The CDR3 loop spans 15 amino acids. V shed 4 bases, J shed 1 base, and the junction held 5 bases outside the gene matches. CDR3 nucleotides: TGTGCCAGCAGCCGGGCTAGCGGGGCCCAAGAGACCCAGTACTTC. Protein sequence: CASSRASGAQETQYF.

The V gene is TRBV2, the J gene TRBJ2-7, with 7 nucleotides matching TRBD2. The CDR3 has 13 residues. Germline CDR1 and CDR2: SNHLY and FYNNEI. The V gene end was trimmed by 6 bases and the J gene end by 5 bases; junction bases not matched to a gene: 7. CDR3 bases: TGTGCCAGCAGGAGCGGGGCTAAGAACGAGCAGTACTTC. It encodes CASRSGAKNEQYF.